This T cell receptor beta chain emerged from a study of shared clonotypes between healthy human individuals. Sequencing was performed with immunoSEQ multiplex PCR; in TCRdb, only in-frame clones are kept and a portion is missing. Of over 850,000 clones detected, roughly 74% appear once; the ten largest clones hold under 0.6%. About this clone: Its antigen is undetermined.

V lost 5 bases to trimming and J lost 5 bases, with 11 bases between them. The CDR3 is 13 amino acids. CDR1 is SGHRS, CDR2 YFSETQ, per germline. General study points: Lower generation probabilities were found for non-shared clonotypes than for those shared by all four donors. Around 4.7% was the fraction of naive CD4 clonotypes found shared across four donors.

The sequence derives from a man aged 18 to 29 in good health. Some clones in this sample may be carry-over from other donors' samples. This rearrangement joins TRBV5-1 to TRBJ1-5; D unresolved. Sequencing was done on a sample of memory CD4+ T cells from PBMCs. The subset: CD45RA-negative fraction. In nucleotides, the CDR3 is TGCGCCAGCAGTACCGGGCCGGATCAGCCCCAGCATTTT. Translating gives CASSTGPDQPQHF. The full variable domain, in which reference TRBV5-1 and TRBJ1-5 provide the parts outside the CDR3, is KAGVTQTPRYLIKTRGQQVTLSCSPISGHRSVSWYQQTPGQGLQFLFEYFSETQRNKGNFPGRFSGRQFSNSRSEMNVSTLELGDSALYLCASSTGPDQPQHFGDGTRLSIL.